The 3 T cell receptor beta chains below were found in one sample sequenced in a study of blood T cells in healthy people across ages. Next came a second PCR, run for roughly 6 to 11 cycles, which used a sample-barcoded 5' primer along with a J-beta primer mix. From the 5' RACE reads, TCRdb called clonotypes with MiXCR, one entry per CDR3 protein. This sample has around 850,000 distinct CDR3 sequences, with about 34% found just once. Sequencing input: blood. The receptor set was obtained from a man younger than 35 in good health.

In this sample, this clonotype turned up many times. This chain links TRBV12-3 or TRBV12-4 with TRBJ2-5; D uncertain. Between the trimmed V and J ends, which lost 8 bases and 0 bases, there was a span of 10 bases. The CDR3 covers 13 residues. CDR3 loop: CASGTPYQETQYF. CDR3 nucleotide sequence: TGTGCCAGCGGTACGCCGTACCAAGAGACCCAGTACTTC.

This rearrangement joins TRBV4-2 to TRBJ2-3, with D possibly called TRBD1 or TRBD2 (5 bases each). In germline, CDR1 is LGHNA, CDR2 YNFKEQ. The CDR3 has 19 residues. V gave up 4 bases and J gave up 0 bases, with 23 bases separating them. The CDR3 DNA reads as TGTGCCAGCAGCCCCGAACACATGTGGGGGAGATCTAGCACAGATACGCAGTATTTT. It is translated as CASSPEHMWGRSSTDTQYF.

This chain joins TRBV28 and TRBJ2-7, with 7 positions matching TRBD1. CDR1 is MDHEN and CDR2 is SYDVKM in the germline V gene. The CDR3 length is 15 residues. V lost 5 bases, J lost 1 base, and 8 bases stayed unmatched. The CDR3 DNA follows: TGTGCCAGCAGTCGGCACGGGACAGCATCCTACGAGCAGTACTTC. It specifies CASSRHGTASYEQYF.